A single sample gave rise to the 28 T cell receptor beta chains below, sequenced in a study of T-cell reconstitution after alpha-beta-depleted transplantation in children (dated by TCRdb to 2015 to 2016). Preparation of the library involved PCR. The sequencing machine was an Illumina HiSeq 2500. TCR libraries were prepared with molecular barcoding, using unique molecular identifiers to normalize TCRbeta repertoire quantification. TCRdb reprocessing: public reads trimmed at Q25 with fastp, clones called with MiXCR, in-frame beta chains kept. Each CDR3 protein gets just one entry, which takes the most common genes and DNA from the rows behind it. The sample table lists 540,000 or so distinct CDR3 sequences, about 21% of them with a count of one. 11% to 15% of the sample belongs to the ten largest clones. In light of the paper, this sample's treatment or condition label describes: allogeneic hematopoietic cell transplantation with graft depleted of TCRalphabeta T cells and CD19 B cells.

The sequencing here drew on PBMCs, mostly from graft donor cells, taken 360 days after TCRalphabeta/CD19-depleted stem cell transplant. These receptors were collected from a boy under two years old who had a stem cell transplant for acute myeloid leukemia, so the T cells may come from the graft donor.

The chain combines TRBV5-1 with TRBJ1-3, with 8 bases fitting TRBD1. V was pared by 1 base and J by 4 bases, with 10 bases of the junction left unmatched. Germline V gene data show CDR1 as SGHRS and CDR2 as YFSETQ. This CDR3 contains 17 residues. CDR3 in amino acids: CASSLKSGTGGGNTIYF. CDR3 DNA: TGCGCCAGCAGCTTGAAATCCGGGACAGGAGGAGGAAACACCATATATTTT.

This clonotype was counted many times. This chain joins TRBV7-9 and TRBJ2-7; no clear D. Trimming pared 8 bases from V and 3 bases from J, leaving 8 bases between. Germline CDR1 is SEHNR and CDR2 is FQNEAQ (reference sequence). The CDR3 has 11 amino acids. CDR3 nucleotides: TGTGCCAGCGGGCAGAACTACGAGCAGTACTTC. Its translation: CASGQNYEQYF.

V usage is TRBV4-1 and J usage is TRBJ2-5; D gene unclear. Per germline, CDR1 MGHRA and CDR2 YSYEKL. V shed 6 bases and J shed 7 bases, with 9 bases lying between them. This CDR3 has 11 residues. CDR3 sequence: CASSREGTQYF. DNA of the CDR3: TGCGCCAGCAGTCGTGAAGGGACCCAGTACTTC.

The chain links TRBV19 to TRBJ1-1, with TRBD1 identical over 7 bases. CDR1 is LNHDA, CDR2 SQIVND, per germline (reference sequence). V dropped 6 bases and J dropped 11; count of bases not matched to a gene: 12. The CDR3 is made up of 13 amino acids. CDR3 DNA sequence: TGTGCCAGTAGCCCTGGGGGAAGGGGGCCGGCTTTCTTT. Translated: CASSPGGRGPAFF. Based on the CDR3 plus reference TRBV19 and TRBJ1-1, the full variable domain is DGGITQSPKYLFRKEGQNVTLSCEQNLNHDAMYWYRQDPGQGLRLIYYSQIVNDFQKGDIAEGYSVSREKKESFPLTVTSAQKNPTAFYLCASSPGGRGPAFFGQGTRLTVV.

CDR3 protein: CSVDRTGGNTEAFF. The CDR3 DNA follows: TGCAGCGTTGACAGGACAGGGGGAAACACTGAAGCTTTCTTT. The chain carries TRBV29-1 and TRBJ1-1; 10 bases align to TRBD1. V lost 3 bases to trimming and J lost 2 bases; unmatched junction nucleotides: 3. Germline lookup yields CDR1 SQVTM and CDR2 ANQGSEA. This CDR3 has 14 amino acids.

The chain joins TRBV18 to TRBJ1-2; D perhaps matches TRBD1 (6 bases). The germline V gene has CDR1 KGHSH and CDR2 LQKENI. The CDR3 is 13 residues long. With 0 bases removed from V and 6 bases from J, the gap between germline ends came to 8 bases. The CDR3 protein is CASSPPDSHGYTF. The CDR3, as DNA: TGTGCCAGCTCACCACCGGACAGCCATGGCTACACCTTC.

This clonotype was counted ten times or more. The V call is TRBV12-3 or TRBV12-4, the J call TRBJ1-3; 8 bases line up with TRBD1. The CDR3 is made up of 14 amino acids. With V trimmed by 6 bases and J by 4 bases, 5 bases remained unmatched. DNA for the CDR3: TGTGCCAGCAGCCTGAGGACAGGGGGAAACACCATATATTTT. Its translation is CASSLRTGGNTIYF.

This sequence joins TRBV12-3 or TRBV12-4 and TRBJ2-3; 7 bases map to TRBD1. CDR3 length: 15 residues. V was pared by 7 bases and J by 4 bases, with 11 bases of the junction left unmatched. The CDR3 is CASKEPGQLPDTQYF. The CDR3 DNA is TGTGCCAGCAAGGAGCCGGGACAGCTCCCAGATACGCAGTATTTT.

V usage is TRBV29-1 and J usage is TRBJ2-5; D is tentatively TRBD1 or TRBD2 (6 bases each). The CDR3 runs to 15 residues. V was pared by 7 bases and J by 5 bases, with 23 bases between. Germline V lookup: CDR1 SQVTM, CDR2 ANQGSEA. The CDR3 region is CSAGDGGRVGETQYF. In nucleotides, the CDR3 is TGCAGCGCTGGGGACGGGGGCAGGGTAGGCGAGACCCAGTACTTC.

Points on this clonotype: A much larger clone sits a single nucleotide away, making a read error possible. In DNA, the CDR3 is TGCGCCAGCAGCCAGACTAGCCGGTACAATGAGCAGTTCTTC. Translated: CASSQTSRYNEQFF. The V gene is TRBV4-3, the J gene TRBJ2-1; the match to TRBD2 covers 7 bases. The germline CDR1 and CDR2 sequences are LGHNA and YSLEER. V lost 3 bases, J lost 4 bases, and 3 bases stayed unmatched. This CDR3 comprises 14 residues.

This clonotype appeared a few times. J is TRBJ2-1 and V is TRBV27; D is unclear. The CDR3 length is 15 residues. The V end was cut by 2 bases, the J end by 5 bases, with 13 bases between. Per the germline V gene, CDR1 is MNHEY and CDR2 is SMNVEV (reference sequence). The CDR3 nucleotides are TGTGCCAGCAGTTTAAGGGCCCCCACCCACAATGAGCAGTTCTTC. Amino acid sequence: CASSLRAPTHNEQFF.

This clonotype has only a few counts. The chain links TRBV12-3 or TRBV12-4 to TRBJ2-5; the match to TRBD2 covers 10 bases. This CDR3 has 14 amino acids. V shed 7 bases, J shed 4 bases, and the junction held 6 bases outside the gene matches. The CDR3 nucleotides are TGTGCCAGCACCCTCCTAGCGGGGGCAGAGACCCAGTACTTC. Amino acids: CASTLLAGAETQYF.

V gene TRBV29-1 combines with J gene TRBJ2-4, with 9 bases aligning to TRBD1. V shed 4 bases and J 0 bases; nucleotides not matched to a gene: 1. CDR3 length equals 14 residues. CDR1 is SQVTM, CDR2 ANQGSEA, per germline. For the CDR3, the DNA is TGCAGCGTTGGGGACAGGGTAGCCAAAAACATTCAGTACTTC. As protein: CSVGDRVAKNIQYF.

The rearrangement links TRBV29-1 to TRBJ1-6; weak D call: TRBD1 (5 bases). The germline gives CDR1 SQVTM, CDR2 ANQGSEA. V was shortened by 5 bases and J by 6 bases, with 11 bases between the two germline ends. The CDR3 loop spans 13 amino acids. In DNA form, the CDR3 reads TGCAGCGTTTTGGTGGGGACTAATTCACCCCTCCACTTT. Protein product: CSVLVGTNSPLHF.

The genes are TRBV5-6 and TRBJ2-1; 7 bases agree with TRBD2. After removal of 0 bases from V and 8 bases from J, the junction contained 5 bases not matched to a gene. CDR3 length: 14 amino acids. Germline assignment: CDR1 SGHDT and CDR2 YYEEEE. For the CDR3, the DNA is TGTGCCAGCAGCTTGGCGGGGAGGGGCGATGAGCAGTTCTTC. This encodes CASSLAGRGDEQFF. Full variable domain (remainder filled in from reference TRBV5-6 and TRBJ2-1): DAGVTQSPTHLIKTRGQQVTLRCSPKSGHDTVSWYQQALGQGPQFIFQYYEEEERQRGNFPDRFSGHQFPNYSSELNVNALLLGDSALYLCASSLAGRGDEQFFGPGTRLTVL.

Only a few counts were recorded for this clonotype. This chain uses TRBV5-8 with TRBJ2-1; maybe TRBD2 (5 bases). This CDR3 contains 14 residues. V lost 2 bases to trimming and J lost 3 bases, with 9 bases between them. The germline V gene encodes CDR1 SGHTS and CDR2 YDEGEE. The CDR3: CASSFRTVYNEQFF. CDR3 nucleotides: TGTGCCAGCAGCTTCCGGACTGTCTACAATGAGCAGTTCTTC.

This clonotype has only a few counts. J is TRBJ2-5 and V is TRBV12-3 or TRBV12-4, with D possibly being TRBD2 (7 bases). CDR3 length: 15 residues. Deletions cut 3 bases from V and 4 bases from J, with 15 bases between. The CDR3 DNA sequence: TGTGCCAGCAGTTTTGGGGGGGGGCCCGGAGAGACCCAGTACTTC. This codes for CASSFGGGPGETQYF.

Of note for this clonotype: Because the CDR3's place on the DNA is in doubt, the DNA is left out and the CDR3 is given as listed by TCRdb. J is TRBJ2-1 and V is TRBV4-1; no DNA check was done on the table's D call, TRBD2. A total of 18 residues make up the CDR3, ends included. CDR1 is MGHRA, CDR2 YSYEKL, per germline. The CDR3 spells CASSPLWTSGASYNEQFF.

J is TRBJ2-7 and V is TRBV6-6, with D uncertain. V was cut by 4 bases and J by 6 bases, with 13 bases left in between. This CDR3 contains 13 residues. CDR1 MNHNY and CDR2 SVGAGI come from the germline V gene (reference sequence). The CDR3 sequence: CASSLGSWGEQYV. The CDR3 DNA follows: TGTGCCAGCAGTTTGGGGTCATGGGGCGAGCAGTACGTC.

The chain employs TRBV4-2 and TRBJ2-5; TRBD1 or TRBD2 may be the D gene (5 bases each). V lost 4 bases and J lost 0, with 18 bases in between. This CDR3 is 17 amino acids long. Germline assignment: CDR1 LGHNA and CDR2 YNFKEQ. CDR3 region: CASSPGLGDSYQETQYF. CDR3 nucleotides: TGTGCCAGCAGCCCGGGGCTCGGAGACAGCTACCAAGAGACCCAGTACTTC.

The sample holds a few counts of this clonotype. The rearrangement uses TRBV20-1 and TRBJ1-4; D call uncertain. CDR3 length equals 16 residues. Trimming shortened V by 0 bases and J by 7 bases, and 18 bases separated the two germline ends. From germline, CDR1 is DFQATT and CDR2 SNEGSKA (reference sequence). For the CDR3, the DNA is TGCAGTGCTAGAGATTTGGGCCCAGAAACGGGTGAAAAACTGTTTTTT. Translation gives CSARDLGPETGEKLFF.

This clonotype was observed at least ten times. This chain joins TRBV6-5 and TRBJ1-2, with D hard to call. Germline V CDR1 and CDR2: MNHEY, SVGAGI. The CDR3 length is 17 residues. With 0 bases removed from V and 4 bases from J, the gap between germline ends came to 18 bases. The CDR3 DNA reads TGTGCCAGCAGTTACTCAAAGGTCCTGATGAAGTCCTATGGCTACACCTTC. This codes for CASSYSKVLMKSYGYTF.

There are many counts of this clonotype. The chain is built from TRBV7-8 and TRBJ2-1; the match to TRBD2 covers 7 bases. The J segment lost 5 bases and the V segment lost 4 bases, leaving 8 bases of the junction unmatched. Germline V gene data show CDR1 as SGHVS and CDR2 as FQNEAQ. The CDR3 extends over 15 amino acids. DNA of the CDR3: TGTGCCAGCAGCTCCCTCGGGACTACCGACAATGAGCAGTTCTTC. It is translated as CASSSLGTTDNEQFF.

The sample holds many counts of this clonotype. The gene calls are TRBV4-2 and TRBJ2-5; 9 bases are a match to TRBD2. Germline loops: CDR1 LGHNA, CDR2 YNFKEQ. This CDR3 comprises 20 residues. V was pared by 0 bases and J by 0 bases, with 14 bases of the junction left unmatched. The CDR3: CASSQDRLAGLPQYQETQYF. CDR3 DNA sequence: TGTGCCAGCAGCCAAGATCGGCTAGCGGGGTTACCCCAGTACCAAGAGACCCAGTACTTC.

DNA of the CDR3: TGTGCCAGCAGTCCACCGGGACAGGGGGCGCTTGGCTACACCTTC. Amino acid sequence: CASSPPGQGALGYTF. The chain has TRBV6-1 and TRBJ1-2; 12 nucleotides line up with TRBD1. CDR3 length: 15 residues. Trimming at V came to 5 bases and at J to 7 bases, leaving 8 bases not matched to a gene. Germline CDR1 MNHNS, CDR2 SASEGT.

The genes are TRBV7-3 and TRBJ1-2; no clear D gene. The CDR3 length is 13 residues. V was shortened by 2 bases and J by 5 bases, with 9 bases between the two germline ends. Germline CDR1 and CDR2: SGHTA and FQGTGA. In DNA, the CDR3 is TGTGCCAGCAGCTTAGTAGGCAGTTATGGCTACACCTTC. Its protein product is CASSLVGSYGYTF.

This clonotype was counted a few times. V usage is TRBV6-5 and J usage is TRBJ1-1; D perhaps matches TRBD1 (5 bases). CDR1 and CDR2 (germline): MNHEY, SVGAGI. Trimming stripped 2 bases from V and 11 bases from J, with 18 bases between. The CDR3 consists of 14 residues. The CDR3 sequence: CASSYPDSGGDAFF. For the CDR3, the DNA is TGTGCCAGCAGTTACCCCGACAGCGGGGGGGACGCTTTCTTT.

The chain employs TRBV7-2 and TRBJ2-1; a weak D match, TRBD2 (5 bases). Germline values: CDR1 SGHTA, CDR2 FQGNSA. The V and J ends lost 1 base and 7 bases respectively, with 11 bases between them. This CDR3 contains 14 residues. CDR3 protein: CASSLEVGVNEQFF. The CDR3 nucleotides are TGTGCCAGCAGCTTAGAGGTCGGGGTTAATGAGCAGTTCTTC.